This TCR beta chain was profiled in a study of chemoradiotherapy in HPV16-positive cancers. Clones were sequenced by immunoSEQ multiplex PCR, and TCRdb holds only the in-frame ones, with some missing. The data hold about 7,900 clones, with 80% observed a single time. The CDR3 runs to 15 residues. V was pared by 1 base and J by 5 bases, with 14 bases between. Germline V CDR1 and CDR2: MGHRA, YSYEKL. The sample here was taken from a patient who underwent chemoradiotherapy. The sequence derives from a human donor with HPV-associated anogenital cancer. J is TRBJ2-5 and V is TRBV4-1; tentatively, D is TRBD1 or TRBD2 (6 bases each). This CDR3 reads CASSQGPGAPETQYF. The CDR3 DNA is TGCGCCAGCAGCCAAGGCCCGGGGGCTCCGGAGACCCAGTACTTC.